Each of the 16 T cell receptor beta chains below was sequenced from the same sample in a study of response to subunit inactivated influenza vaccine listed by TCRdb under 2018. Library preparation was by RT-PCR. Sequencing was carried out with an Illumina HiSeq 2500. TCRdb reprocessing: public reads trimmed at Q25 with fastp, clones called with MiXCR, in-frame beta chains kept. Every distinct CDR3 protein forms one entry, paired with its most common genes and DNA. This sample lists some 850,000 distinct CDR3 sequences; around a sixth were detected once. The ten largest clones capture about a tenth of the sample. The sample was PBMCs from blood, taken roughly 5 days after vaccination. These receptors were collected from a man in his forties or fifties who received an inactivated influenza vaccine. Donor details come from another sample of the same person, matched by shared clones.

The rearrangement links TRBV12-3 or TRBV12-4 to TRBJ2-7, with D maybe TRBD1 (6 bases). The CDR3 covers 17 residues. The V gene lost 1 base and the J gene lost 5 bases, with 21 bases spanning the gap. The CDR3 bases are TGTGCCAGCAGTTTAGGTCCATTAGGGACAAGGGACGACGAGCAGTACTTC. It codes for CASSLGPLGTRDDEQYF.

This clonotype was detected a few times. The CDR3 DNA reads as TGTGCCAGCAGTCCATTTGCCTACGAGCAGTACTTC. Translation gives CASSPFAYEQYF. This sequence joins TRBV6-2 or TRBV6-3 and TRBJ2-7; D is ambiguous. Germline values: CDR1 MNHEY, CDR2 SVGEGT. CDR3 length: 12 residues. Trimming pared 5 bases from V and 2 bases from J, leaving 7 bases between.

This clonotype was recorded many times. This CDR3 is CASRPGSESNEQFF. In nucleotides, the CDR3 is TGTGCCAGCAGGCCAGGGTCTGAGAGTAATGAGCAGTTCTTC. The rearrangement joins TRBV12-3 or TRBV12-4 to TRBJ2-1, with D possibly TRBD1 on 5 matching bases. The CDR3 extends over 14 amino acids. V lost 6 bases, J lost 7 bases, and 16 bases lay in between.

This chain links TRBV29-1 with TRBJ2-1; D remains ambiguous. Between the trimmed V and J ends, which lost 4 bases and 6 bases, there was a span of 4 bases. The CDR3 sequence is 10 residues long. Germline V gene data show CDR1 as SQVTM and CDR2 as ANQGSEA. For the CDR3, the DNA is TGCAGCGTTGGGATCAATGAGCAGTTCTTC. Its translation: CSVGINEQFF.

The V gene is TRBV7-2, the J gene TRBJ1-3; D is perhaps TRBD1 (5 bases). This CDR3 comprises 15 residues. The V gene's germline CDR1 is SGHTA and CDR2 FQGNSA. Trimming took off 4 bases at V and 3 bases at J, with 13 bases between the two ends. The CDR3, as DNA: TGTGCCAGCAGCTCCTACGACAGAAGTGGAAACACCATATATTTT. Translating it yields CASSSYDRSGNTIYF.

This sequence joins TRBV9 and TRBJ2-7, with D possibly TRBD1 on 5 matching bases. This CDR3 has 15 residues. Germline CDR1 and CDR2: SGDLS and YYNGEE. The V and J ends lost 0 bases and 3 bases respectively, with 13 bases between them. CDR3 DNA sequence: TGTGCCAGCAGCGTAGCTGAAGGACACATCTACGAGCAGTACTTC. Its protein product is CASSVAEGHIYEQYF. The variable domain in full, with the rest retrieved from reference TRBV9 and TRBJ2-7, is DSGVTQTPKHLITATGQRVTLRCSPRSGDLSVYWYQQSLDQGLQFLIQYYNGEERAKGNILERFSAQQFPDLHSELNLSSLELGDSALYFCASSVAEGHIYEQYFGPGTRLTVT.

This sequence joins TRBV5-1 and TRBJ2-5; D not certain. This CDR3 has 14 residues. Trimming cost V 5 bases and J 2 bases, with 13 bases left between them. Per the germline V gene, CDR1 is SGHRS and CDR2 is YFSETQ. Here the CDR3 DNA reads TGCGCCAGCAGTTCATCCTCAGGTCAAGAGACCCAGTACTTC. Encoded protein: CASSSSSGQETQYF. The full variable domain, in which reference TRBV5-1 and TRBJ2-5 provide the parts outside the CDR3, is KAGVTQTPRYLIKTRGQQVTLSCSPISGHRSVSWYQQTPGQGLQFLFEYFSETQRNKGNFPGRFSGRQFSNSRSEMNVSTLELGDSALYLCASSSSSGQETQYFGPGTRLLVL.

The chain joins TRBV20-1 to TRBJ1-6, with TRBD1 matching over 10 bases. The CDR3 consists of 15 residues. V gave up 0 bases and J gave up 6 bases; unmatched junction bases: 2. The germline CDR1 and CDR2 sequences are DFQATT and SNEGSKA (reference sequence). The CDR3, as DNA: TGCAGTGCTAGAGAAAGGACAGGGGGTAATTCACCCCTCCACTTT. Protein: CSARERTGGNSPLHF.

This clonotype was seen many times. This sequence joins TRBV30 and TRBJ2-7; D call uncertain. Trimming stripped 5 bases from V and 5 bases from J, with 10 bases between. Germline CDR1 is GTSNPN and CDR2 is SVGIG (reference sequence). The CDR3 is 11 residues long. CDR3 sequence (DNA): TGTGCCTGGGAAGGTGGGGACGAGCAGTACTTC. This encodes CAWEGGDEQYF.

The CDR3 DNA reads as TGTGCCAGCAGCCCATCGGACAGGTCGCAGCCCCAGCATTTT. Residues: CASSPSDRSQPQHF. The chain has TRBV6-1 and TRBJ1-5; TRBD1 matches 7 bases. The CDR3 runs 14 residues. CDR1 is MNHNS, CDR2 SASEGT, per germline. With 6 bases clipped from V and 7 bases from J, the junction kept 9 bases outside the gene matches.

The chain couples TRBV5-6 to TRBJ2-7; TRBD2 might be the D (5 bases). The CDR3 is 13 amino acids. Germline CDR1 and CDR2: SGHDT and YYEEEE. With 0 bases removed from V and 5 bases from J, the gap between germline ends came to 9 bases. As DNA, the CDR3 is TGTGCCAGCAGCTTGGGCAGCGGTGACGAGCAGTACTTC. Protein product: CASSLGSGDEQYF.

In its sample, this clonotype was seen a few times. J is TRBJ1-2 and V is TRBV25-1, with TRBD1 as a possible D gene (5 bases). With 3 bases removed from V and 8 bases from J, the gap between germline ends came to 13 bases. CDR1 and CDR2 (germline): MGHDK, SYGVNS. This CDR3 contains 13 residues. The CDR3, as DNA: TGTGCCAGCAGTGAGAAGGTCAGACAGGGCTACACCTTC. Translated, it gives CASSEKVRQGYTF.

This clonotype was seen repeatedly, ten times or more. The genes are TRBV6-4 and TRBJ1-2; weak D call: TRBD1 (6 bases). The CDR3 length is 12 residues. V was trimmed by 6 bases and J by 8 bases, leaving 13 bases between them. CDR1 MRHNA and CDR2 SNTAGT come from the germline V gene. Here the CDR3 reads CASSDGGYGYTF. CDR3 in DNA: TGTGCCAGCAGCGATGGGGGCTACGGCTACACCTTC.

The chain uses TRBV10-3 and TRBJ2-7; 9 positions agree with TRBD2. After removal of 4 bases from V and 1 base from J, the junction contained 11 bases not matched to a gene. Germline V lookup: CDR1 ENHRY, CDR2 SYGVKD. The CDR3 has 17 amino acids. The CDR3 nucleotides read TGTGCCATCAGTGGCGGCCCTGGGCTAGCGGGGTCCTACGAGCAGTACTTC. It specifies CAISGGPGLAGSYEQYF.

At least ten counts were recorded for this clonotype. The chain recombines TRBV6-1 with TRBJ1-1; TRBD1 matches at 9 bases. CDR1 is MNHNS, CDR2 SASEGT, per germline. CDR3 length: 13 residues. After removal of 6 bases from V and 8 bases from J, the junction contained 7 bases not matched to a gene. CDR3 region: CASRTGQGREAFF. Written as DNA, the CDR3 is TGTGCCAGCAGAACCGGACAGGGGAGGGAAGCTTTCTTT.

The V and J genes are TRBV10-3 and TRBJ2-6, with TRBD2 as a possible D gene (5 bases). The CDR3 contains 17 residues. Deletions cut 4 bases from V and 0 bases from J, with 13 bases between. Germline-derived CDR1 and CDR2 are ENHRY and SYGVKD. CDR3 coding DNA: TGTGCCATCAGTGGACGGACGGGGAGCTCTGGGGCCAACGTCCTGACTTTC. Amino acids: CAISGRTGSSGANVLTF.